This T cell receptor (beta chain) was identified during a study of CXCR3-negative and CXCR3-positive naive CD8 T cells. Study-wide background: Roughly 1.5 +/- 0.3 million TRB reads came from each library, giving about 150 million in total.

5' RACE with UMI labels generated the TRB cDNA libraries. TCRdb reanalyzed the 5' RACE reads and collapses them to one entry per CDR3 protein, without DNA. This table holds approximately 83,000 distinct CDR3 sequences. The CDR3 is 14 residues long. The sequencing sample was made of naive CXCR3- CD8+ T cells from blood. Subset noted: CD45RO-CCR7+CD27+CD95- naive CD8+ T cells lacking CXCR3 (TNR3-). V gene TRBV21-1 combines with J gene TRBJ1-1; TCRdb indicates TRBD1, and absent DNA this call remains unverified. TRBV21-1 is listed as a pseudogene. The receptor was isolated from a human donor in good health. Some clones in this sample may be carry-over from other donors' samples. CDR3 sequence: CATKRGTGDTEAFF.